These 30 T cell receptor beta chains came from one sample sequenced in a study of T cells in Graves' hyperthyroidism and ophthalmopathy (dated by TCRdb to the late 2010s). Libraries were made using multiplex PCR. Sequencing was carried out with an Illumina HiSeq 2000. TCR beta CDR3 regions were amplified from RNA transcripts. The TCR CDR3 was subjected to a first round of RT-PCR using the HTBI primer set and the Qiagen OneStep RT-PCR kit. The public reads were quality trimmed at Q25 with fastp and then assembled into clones with MiXCR by TCRdb, keeping productive beta chains. Records with the same CDR3 protein are collapsed into one entry carrying the most frequent genes and DNA. The sample yields approximately 590,000 distinct CDR3 sequences; 15% to 18% were counted once. Roughly 6.6% of the sample rests with the top ten. Material for sequencing was blood. The source is a woman aged 25-40 years with Graves' hyperthyroidism.

The rearrangement uses TRBV29-1 and TRBJ2-3; 8 bases line up with TRBD2. The CDR3 consists of 18 residues. Germline V gene sequence: CDR1 SQVTM, CDR2 ANQGSEA. The V and J ends lost 0 bases and 1 base, in that order; junction bases with no gene match: 12. This CDR3 reads CSVEDPIGAGERTDTQYF. DNA for the CDR3: TGCAGCGTTGAAGACCCGATAGGAGCGGGAGAGCGCACAGATACGCAGTATTTT.

This clonotype was picked up many times. The V gene is TRBV5-1, the J gene TRBJ1-3, with D hard to call. Germline lookup yields CDR1 SGHRS and CDR2 YFSETQ. The CDR3 contains 15 residues. V gave up 4 bases and J gave up 3 bases, with 14 bases separating them. DNA for the CDR3: TGCGCCAGCAGCCCGTGGACCGCCTATGGAAACACCATATATTTT. Translation: CASSPWTAYGNTIYF.

This clonotype was recorded many times. V gene TRBV27 combines with J gene TRBJ1-1; D not resolved. Trimming cost V 5 bases and J 1 base, with 11 bases left between them. Germline CDR1 and CDR2: MNHEY and SMNVEV (reference sequence). This CDR3 region has 14 residues. The CDR3 nucleotides are TGTGCCAGCAGTCCAGACCAGGCGAACACTGAAGCTTTCTTT. It is translated as CASSPDQANTEAFF.

This chain joins TRBV20-1 and TRBJ2-4; D gene ambiguous. Per the germline V gene, CDR1 is DFQATT and CDR2 is SNEGSKA (reference sequence). CDR3 size: 11 residues. The germline V and J ends were trimmed by 6 bases and 9 bases, with 12 bases remaining between them. This chain's CDR3 is CSAPRQAIQYF. The CDR3 DNA sequence: TGCAGTGCACCCCGACAAGCCATTCAGTACTTC.

This clonotype was found many times. CDR3 amino acids: CASLAGGRTDTQYF. The CDR3 bases are TGTGCCAGTCTAGCGGGAGGGCGCACAGATACGCAGTATTTT. The chain carries TRBV12-3 or TRBV12-4 and TRBJ2-3; TRBD2 matches 12 bases. The ends lost 9 bases at V and 1 base at J; junction bases unmatched: 2. This CDR3 is built from 14 residues.

Ten or more counts support this clonotype. The CDR3 loop reads CASSLTSGRGTGELFF. In DNA form, the CDR3 reads TGTGCCAGCAGCTTGACTAGCGGGAGAGGCACCGGGGAGCTGTTTTTT. The chain is built from TRBV7-9 and TRBJ2-2; TRBD2 matches at 12 bases. This CDR3 is built from 16 residues. V dropped 3 bases and J dropped 4; count of bases not matched to a gene: 3. The germline V gene has CDR1 SEHNR and CDR2 FQNEAQ (reference sequence).

Many counts were recorded for this clonotype. This rearrangement joins TRBV12-3 or TRBV12-4 to TRBJ2-1; 7 bases fit TRBD2. Germline trimming cut 3 bases from V and 5 bases from J; bases unmatched to any gene: 10. CDR3 length: 16 amino acids. The CDR3 loop is CASSFPGLSKDNEQFF. The CDR3 coding sequence is TGTGCCAGCAGTTTTCCGGGACTATCGAAGGACAATGAGCAGTTCTTC.

This clonotype was counted many times. The rearrangement joins TRBV12-3 or TRBV12-4 to TRBJ2-5; 7 bases map to TRBD2. Germline trimming cut 0 bases from V and 4 bases from J; bases unmatched to any gene: 14. The CDR3 spans 18 residues. CDR3 DNA sequence: TGTGCCAGCAGTTTAGCGGGAAACCTCGCGGGGGTGGTAGAGACCCAGTACTTC. It codes for CASSLAGNLAGVVETQYF.

This clonotype was seen a few times. The chain has TRBV7-2 and TRBJ1-5, with 11 nucleotides matching TRBD1. Losses at the gene ends were 6 bases for V and 1 base for J; bases not matched to a gene: 11. The CDR3 runs to 18 residues. Germline-derived CDR1 and CDR2 are SGHTA and FQGNSA. In DNA form, the CDR3 reads TGTGCCAGCAGTCACCCCGGGACAGGGGGTGGAAGCAATCAGCCCCAGCATTTT. This encodes CASSHPGTGGGSNQPQHF.

This clonotype has just a few counts. The chain recombines TRBV27 with TRBJ1-6, with D unclear. Looked up from germline, CDR1 is MNHEY and CDR2 is SMNVEV (reference sequence). CDR3 size: 16 residues. V was shortened by 6 bases and J by 3 bases, with 15 bases between the two germline ends. The CDR3 sequence is CASSHTVGGYNSPLHF. In nucleotides, the CDR3 is TGTGCCAGCAGCCATACCGTCGGAGGCTATAATTCACCCCTCCACTTT.

This clonotype has a handful of counts. The chain joins TRBV5-6 to TRBJ1-2; D remains ambiguous. This CDR3 contains 12 residues. Trimming took off 3 bases at V and 4 bases at J, with 7 bases between the two ends. Germline CDR1 SGHDT, CDR2 YYEEEE. The CDR3 nucleotides are TGTGCCAGCAGCTCCGAAACCTATGGCTACACCTTC. It yields the protein CASSSETYGYTF.

This clonotype was detected ten times or more. The chain has TRBV29-1 and TRBJ2-1, with a possible D match to TRBD1 (5 bases). Germline CDR1 SQVTM, CDR2 ANQGSEA. V lost 1 base to trimming and J lost 6 bases, with 16 bases between them. The CDR3 runs 15 residues. The DNA of the CDR3 is TGCAGCGTTGAAGGGGGCAGGGAAGTCGGCAATGAGCAGTTCTTC. Translating gives CSVEGGREVGNEQFF.

This clonotype has a count of ten or more. The J gene is TRBJ1-2, the V gene TRBV4-1; D is uncertain. From germline, CDR1 is MGHRA and CDR2 YSYEKL. This CDR3 has 15 residues. V was pared by 0 bases and J by 3 bases, with 11 bases between. In DNA, the CDR3 is TGCGCCAGCAGCCAAGATCTCCCAGGTTACTATGGCTACACCTTC. It translates to CASSQDLPGYYGYTF.

This clonotype was counted at least ten times. V and J are TRBV5-1 and TRBJ2-3; D unclear. The germline V gene encodes CDR1 SGHRS and CDR2 YFSETQ. V lost 0 bases and J lost 6, with 11 bases in between. CDR3 size: 14 residues. CDR3 DNA: TGCGCCAGCAGCTTGGCCGTAGCCCGCGATACGCAGTATTTT. Translating gives CASSLAVARDTQYF.

This clonotype was counted only a few times. V and J are TRBV16 and TRBJ2-1; D not certain. The germline V gene has CDR1 KGHSY and CDR2 FQNENV. V was shortened by 0 bases and J by 0 bases, with 9 bases between the two germline ends. The CDR3 has 16 residues. CDR3 nucleotide sequence: TGTGCCAGCAGCCAATCTGCTAGTAGCTCCTACAATGAGCAGTTCTTC. It translates to CASSQSASSSYNEQFF.

This clonotype was recorded once. The chain couples TRBV6-1 to TRBJ2-3, with TRBD1 identical over 9 bases. Germline CDR1 is MNHNS and CDR2 is SASEGT. Germline trimming cut 10 bases from V and 6 bases from J; bases unmatched to any gene: 17. The length of the CDR3 is 16 residues. The CDR3 loop reads CATSPGDRVFLDTQYF. The DNA for the CDR3 is TGTGCCACCAGCCCGGGGGACAGGGTCTTTTTGGATACGCAGTATTTT.

This clonotype was counted ten times or more. This sequence joins TRBV6-2 or TRBV6-3 and TRBJ2-1, with 11 bases identical to TRBD1. Trimming cost V 6 bases and J 6 bases; bases outside gene matches: 13. The CDR3 runs 17 residues. CDR1 and CDR2 from the germline V gene are MNHEY and SVGEGT. This chain's CDR3 is CASSPSLQGTGGNEQFF. In DNA form, the CDR3 reads TGTGCCAGCAGCCCCTCCTTACAGGGGACAGGGGGCAATGAGCAGTTCTTC.

The J gene is TRBJ1-2, the V gene TRBV12-3 or TRBV12-4, with a possible D match to TRBD1 (5 bases). CDR3 length: 12 residues. V shed 1 base and J shed 7 bases, with 7 bases lying between them. CDR3 residues: CASSLEGPGYTF. The CDR3 DNA sequence: TGTGCCAGCAGTTTAGAGGGGCCTGGCTACACCTTC.

This clonotype was seen a handful of times. V and J are TRBV9 and TRBJ1-3; no definite D call. The CDR3 sequence is 15 residues long. Germline CDR1 and CDR2: SGDLS and YYNGEE. Trimming stripped 0 bases from V and 0 bases from J, with 7 bases between. The CDR3 loop reads CASSVEANSGNTIYF. In nucleotides, the CDR3 is TGTGCCAGCAGCGTAGAGGCGAACTCTGGAAACACCATATATTTT.

This clonotype has ten or more counts. The CDR3 here is CASSHVLGDTQYF. The CDR3 DNA reads TGTGCCAGCAGCCATGTTTTGGGAGATACGCAGTATTTT. The chain carries TRBV3-1 and TRBJ2-3; D remains unclear. The CDR3 spans 13 residues. Deletions cut 3 bases from V and 5 bases from J, with 9 bases between. The germline gives CDR1 LGHDT, CDR2 YNNKEL (reference sequence).

This clonotype was recorded at least ten times. The V call is TRBV3-1, the J call TRBJ1-1; maybe TRBD1 (6 bases). The ends were cut back, 2 bases at V and 10 bases at J, with 20 bases in the middle. The germline gives CDR1 LGHDT, CDR2 YNNKEL (reference sequence). The CDR3 length is 15 residues. The CDR3 DNA reads as TGTGCCAGCAGCCAACAACCCGGGGACAAGGGAGGAGCTTTCTTT. Translated: CASSQQPGDKGGAFF. Based on the CDR3 plus reference TRBV3-1 and TRBJ1-1, the full variable domain is DTAVSQTPKYLVTQMGNDKSIKCEQNLGHDTMYWYKQDSKKFLKIMFSYNNKELIINETVPNRFSPKSPDKAHLNLHINSLELGDSAVYFCASSQQPGDKGGAFFGQGTRLTVV.

This clonotype was detected a few times. The rearrangement joins TRBV29-1 to TRBJ2-7; weak D call: TRBD2 (6 bases). From germline, CDR1 is SQVTM and CDR2 ANQGSEA. V lost 6 bases to trimming and J lost 3 bases, with 15 bases between them. This CDR3 comprises 13 residues. For the CDR3, the DNA is TGCAGCGTAAACTCGGCGGGAAGCTACGAGCAGTACTTC. Translation gives CSVNSAGSYEQYF.

This clonotype was detected many times. V and J are TRBV11-3 and TRBJ2-2; D gene unclear. Germline CDR1 reads SGHNT; CDR2 reads YENEEA. Trimming left V 4 bases short and J 1 base short, with 10 bases between. This CDR3 is 15 amino acids long. CDR3 in amino acids: CASSSWTENTGELFF. CDR3 DNA sequence: TGTGCCAGCAGCTCCTGGACGGAGAACACCGGGGAGCTGTTTTTT.

This clonotype showed up many times. The CDR3 spells CAVTGTGDMNTEAFF. In DNA form, the CDR3 reads TGTGCCGTCACCGGGACAGGCGACATGAACACTGAAGCTTTCTTT. The gene calls are TRBV7-9 and TRBJ1-1; 8 bases are shared with TRBD1. Per germline, CDR1 SEHNR and CDR2 FQNEAQ (reference sequence). This CDR3 is 15 amino acids long. V gave up 11 bases and J gave up 0 bases; unmatched junction bases: 11.

This clonotype was observed many times. This chain connects TRBV7-8 to TRBJ2-1; 7 positions agree with TRBD2. The V and J ends lost 1 base and 6 bases, in that order; junction bases with no gene match: 3. The CDR3 sequence is 14 residues long. Germline V gene sequence: CDR1 SGHVS, CDR2 FQNEAQ. CDR3 bases: TGTGCCAGCAGCTTAGAGGGGACTATCAATGAGCAGTTCTTC. Its translation is CASSLEGTINEQFF.

The V and J genes are TRBV14 and TRBJ2-7; D perhaps matches TRBD1 (6 bases). V was clipped by 1 base and J by 0 bases, with 19 bases between them. Germline V gene lookup returns CDR1 SGHDN and CDR2 FVKESK. This CDR3 is built from 18 residues. Written as DNA, the CDR3 is TGTGCCAGCAGCCAAGTGTGGGGGCGAACAGGGAGCTCCTACGAGCAGTACTTC. Translated: CASSQVWGRTGSSYEQYF. Supplemented by reference TRBV14 and TRBJ2-7, the full variable domain reads EAGVTQFPSHSVIEKGQTVTLRCDPISGHDNLYWYRRVMGKEIKFLLHFVKESKQDESGMPNNRFLAERTGGTYSTLKVQPAELEDSGVYFCASSQVWGRTGSSYEQYFGPGTRLTVT.

This clonotype was detected a few times. Given a much more abundant clone one base away, this may be a read error. Lacking the conserved final phenylalanine or tryptophan, this CDR3 likely reflects a read error. The chain combines TRBV11-2 with TRBJ2-5, with TRBD2 matching 7 bases. The length of the CDR3 is 14 residues. Germline V gene lookup returns CDR1 SGHAT and CDR2 FQNNGV. After removal of 6 bases from V and 2 bases from J, the junction contained 6 bases not matched to a gene. In nucleotides, the CDR3 is TGTGCCAGCAGTCCCCGACTAGCACAAGAGACCCAGTACCTC. This encodes CASSPRLAQETQYL.

This clonotype was seen a few times. This chain uses TRBV25-1 with TRBJ2-2, with 8 bases lining up with TRBD2. In germline, CDR1 is MGHDK, CDR2 SYGVNS. V was clipped by 1 base and J by 3 bases; unmatched bases: 7. CDR3 length equals 17 residues. CDR3 in amino acids: CASSEWVVAGHTGELFF. DNA of the CDR3: TGTGCCAGCAGTGAATGGGTAGTAGCGGGACACACCGGGGAGCTGTTTTTT.

Ten or more counts support this clonotype. The rearrangement joins TRBV12-3 or TRBV12-4 to TRBJ2-5; D possibly corresponds to TRBD2 (5 bases). Trimming took 2 bases from V and 4 from J, leaving 14 bases between them. The CDR3 contains 15 residues. The CDR3 coding sequence is TGTGCCAGCAGTTTAACGGGAACGACGGGAGAGACCCAGTACTTC. It translates to CASSLTGTTGETQYF.

This clonotype has ten or more counts. The V and J genes are TRBV9 and TRBJ2-3; D remains unclear. This CDR3 spans 14 amino acids. Trimming shortened V by 1 base and J by 0 bases, and 6 bases separated the two germline ends. CDR1 and CDR2 from the germline V gene are SGDLS and YYNGEE. In nucleotides, the CDR3 is TGTGCCAGCAGCGTAAGCACTAGCACAGATACGCAGTATTTT. Translation: CASSVSTSTDTQYF.